This entry lists 24 T cell receptor beta chains sequenced from one sample in a study of shared clonotypes between healthy human individuals. TCRdb's copy holds only in-frame clones and misses some; the assay was immunoSEQ multiplex PCR. The sample contains around 2.1 million clones, approximately 96% of which appear only once. Sequencing input: naive CD4+ T cells sorted from blood. Subset given: CD45RA+ positively selected. The receptor source for this set is a man aged 18 to 30 in good health.

The V call is TRBV4-3, the J call TRBJ1-1; 12 nucleotides agree with TRBD1. CDR3 length: 17 residues. Germline values: CDR1 LGHNA, CDR2 YSLEER. The V segment lost 10 bases and the J segment 10 bases; nucleotides outside the gene matches: 22. The CDR3 nucleotides read TGCGCCAACGATGCTCACCCAATCGGGACAGGGGGCTTGGTAGCTTTCTTT. Its protein product is CANDAHPIGTGGLVAFF.

This clone was observed a single time. The genes are TRBV9 and TRBJ1-1, with TRBD1 identical over 7 bases. The length of the CDR3 is 14 residues. The V and J ends lost 4 bases and 2 bases, in that order; junction bases with no gene match: 5. Per the germline V gene, CDR1 is SGDLS and CDR2 is YYNGEE. CDR3 amino acids: CASSSGTANTEAFF. Here the CDR3 DNA reads TGTGCCAGCAGCTCGGGGACAGCTAACACTGAAGCTTTCTTT.

J is TRBJ1-1 and V is TRBV25-1; TRBD1 agrees at 8 bases. Germline V CDR1 and CDR2: MGHDK, SYGVNS. The V segment lost 6 bases and the J segment 3 bases; nucleotides outside the gene matches: 6. There are 14 residues in the CDR3. CDR3 sequence: CASSEDRAHTEAFF. In nucleotides, the CDR3 is TGTGCCAGCAGCGAGGACAGGGCACACACTGAAGCTTTCTTT.

The J gene is TRBJ2-2, the V gene TRBV28; 7 nucleotides match TRBD2. The CDR3 runs to 14 residues. The trim removed 10 bases at V and 5 bases at J, leaving 10 bases unmatched. Germline values: CDR1 MDHEN, CDR2 SYDVKM. The CDR3 sequence is CATTTRGGTGELFF. The CDR3 DNA follows: TGTGCCACCACCACAAGGGGAGGGACCGGGGAGCTGTTTTTT.

The chain carries TRBV4-1 and TRBJ2-5, with 14 bases aligning to TRBD2. Germline CDR1 MGHRA, CDR2 YSYEKL. V shed 0 bases, J shed 3 bases, and the junction held 9 bases outside the gene matches. This CDR3 has 19 residues. This CDR3 reads CASSQDPGLAGDRKETQYF. CDR3 sequence (DNA): TGCGCCAGCAGCCAAGACCCGGGACTAGCGGGGGATAGAAAAGAGACCCAGTACTTC.

Comments on this clone: This sample includes further DNA sequences coding for the same CDR3. In DNA, the CDR3 is TGTGCCAGCTCCTCAGGGAGCTATGGCTACACCTTC. Protein sequence: CASSSGSYGYTF. The chain employs TRBV6-5 and TRBJ1-2, with D possibly matching TRBD1 (5 bases). Germline assignment: CDR1 MNHEY and CDR2 SVGAGI. This CDR3 has 12 residues. Trimming removed 8 bases from V and 4 bases from J, with 11 bases in between.

This chain connects TRBV30 to TRBJ2-5; D not resolved. This CDR3 region has 13 residues. Trimming removed 2 bases at V and 0 bases at J, with 7 bases between. CDR1 GTSNPN and CDR2 SVGIG come from the germline V gene (reference sequence). In DNA, the CDR3 is TGTGCCTGGAGTCGGCAGTACCAAGAGACCCAGTACTTC. Translated, it gives CAWSRQYQETQYF.

The chain has TRBV7-9 and TRBJ2-5; the D is unclear. Germline V lookup: CDR1 SEHNR, CDR2 FQNEAQ (reference sequence). V dropped 8 bases and J dropped 5 bases, with 9 bases sitting between them. The CDR3 length is 11 residues. The CDR3: CASGYFETQYF. The CDR3 region has the DNA TGTGCCAGCGGGTACTTCGAGACCCAGTACTTC. The entire variable domain, with the rest obtained from reference TRBV7-9 and TRBJ2-5, is as follows: DTGVSQNPRHKITKRGQNVTFRCDPISEHNRLYWYRQTLGQGPEFLTYFQNEAQLEKSRLLSDRFSAERPKGSFSTLEIQRTEQGDSAMYLCASGYFETQYFGPGTRLLVL.

The chain is built from TRBV4-1 and TRBJ2-5; D gene ambiguous. Trimming left V 0 bases short and J 5 bases short, with 10 bases between. CDR1 and CDR2 (germline): MGHRA, YSYEKL. The CDR3 length is 14 residues. The CDR3: CASSQDPGSETQYF. The DNA for the CDR3 is TGCGCCAGCAGCCAAGATCCTGGTTCGGAGACCCAGTACTTC.

This chain joins TRBV7-2 and TRBJ2-7; 9 bases are a match to TRBD2. V lost 5 bases to trimming and J lost 6 bases; unmatched junction nucleotides: 8. Germline V gene data show CDR1 as SGHTA and CDR2 as FQGNSA. This CDR3 spans 14 amino acids. The CDR3 sequence is CASSPGVAGVEQYF. The CDR3 region has the DNA TGTGCCAGCAGCCCCGGGGTAGCGGGAGTCGAGCAGTACTTC.

Worth noting for this clone: The same CDR3 also results from other DNA sequences found in this sample. The chain carries TRBV19 and TRBJ1-4; D call uncertain. Per the germline V gene, CDR1 is LNHDA and CDR2 is SQIVND (reference sequence). V gave up 2 bases and J gave up 0 bases, with 7 bases separating them. The CDR3 is made up of 15 amino acids. The CDR3 coding sequence is TGTGCCAGTAGTATAACCGGTGCAACTAATGAAAAACTGTTTTTT. It encodes CASSITGATNEKLFF.

The genes are TRBV6-6 and TRBJ1-4; 7 bases map to TRBD1. CDR1 is MNHNY and CDR2 is SVGAGI in the germline V gene (reference sequence). The V gene end was trimmed by 10 bases and the J gene end by 4 bases; junction bases not matched to a gene: 9. CDR3 size: 14 residues. The CDR3 coding sequence is TGTGCCACTCAACAGGGGTGGGGTAATGAAAAACTGTTTTTT. This sequence encodes CATQQGWGNEKLFF.

The chain couples TRBV7-6 to TRBJ2-5; D unresolved. V was cut by 2 bases and J by 5 bases, with 12 bases left in between. CDR1 is SGHVS and CDR2 is FNYEAQ in the germline V gene. The CDR3 sequence is 14 residues long. CDR3 sequence reads: CASSLMARSETQYF. CDR3 sequence (DNA): TGTGCCAGCAGCTTAATGGCCCGTTCGGAGACCCAGTACTTC. Filled out from reference TRBV7-6 and TRBJ2-5, the complete variable domain reads GAGVSQSPRYKVTKRGQDVALRCDPISGHVSLYWYRQALGQGPEFLTYFNYEAQQDKSGLPNDRFSAERPEGSISTLTIQRTEQRDSAMYRCASSLMARSETQYFGPGTRLLVL.

The chain is built from TRBV10-2 and TRBJ2-7, with D possibly matching TRBD2 (5 bases). In germline, CDR1 is WSHSY, CDR2 SAAADI. The V and J ends lost 7 bases and 0 bases respectively, with 13 bases between them. The CDR3 loop spans 14 amino acids. The CDR3 DNA follows: TGCGCCAGCAAACAATCCCGGGACTCCTACGAGCAGTACTTC. Amino acid sequence: CASKQSRDSYEQYF.

V usage is TRBV6-5 and J usage is TRBJ1-2; 9 bases are a match to TRBD1. V trimming: 8 bases; J trimming: 7 bases; junction bases outside the gene matches: 8. There are 13 residues in the CDR3. Germline assignment: CDR1 MNHEY and CDR2 SVGAGI. This CDR3 is CASGLGQGFGYTF. CDR3 nucleotides: TGTGCCAGCGGCCTGGGACAGGGCTTTGGCTACACCTTC.

The chain joins TRBV10-3 to TRBJ2-7; D not certain. CDR1 and CDR2 (germline): ENHRY, SYGVKD. This CDR3 is built from 14 residues. Trimming removed 0 bases from V and 3 bases from J, with 9 bases in between. The DNA of the CDR3 is TGTGCCATCAGTGAGTCAAAACAGTTCTACGAGCAGTACTTC. Its protein is CAISESKQFYEQYF.

As regards this clone: This sample also contains other DNA sequences that code for the same CDR3. V usage is TRBV5-1 and J usage is TRBJ1-1, with D unresolved. Germline CDR1 is SGHRS and CDR2 is YFSETQ. The CDR3 is 13 residues long. V was clipped by 0 bases and J by 1 base, with 4 bases between them. The CDR3 nucleotides are TGCGCCAGCAGCTTGGGAAAGAACACTGAAGCTTTCTTT. Amino acids: CASSLGKNTEAFF.

V and J are TRBV30 and TRBJ1-3; tentative D call: TRBD1 (5 bases). The CDR3 has 12 amino acids. Looked up from germline, CDR1 is GTSNPN and CDR2 is SVGIG (reference sequence). CDR3 bases: TGTGCTACGACAAGGGGTGGAAACACCATATATTTT. It is translated as CATTRGGNTIYF.

The rearrangement uses TRBV5-8 and TRBJ2-7, with D possibly being TRBD1 (6 bases). Trimming took off 0 bases at V and 1 base at J, with 11 bases between the two ends. Germline CDR1 is SGHTS and CDR2 is YDEGEE. The CDR3 is made up of 15 amino acids. CDR3 sequence: CASSLAGTRSYEQYF. CDR3 nucleotides: TGTGCCAGCAGCTTGGCCGGGACACGGTCCTACGAGCAGTACTTC.

Only one count was recorded for this clone. This chain joins TRBV10-3 and TRBJ2-3; no definite D call. Trimming left V 0 bases short and J 4 bases short, with 11 bases between. The length of the CDR3 is 15 residues. CDR1 is ENHRY, CDR2 SYGVKD, per germline. The CDR3 loop reads CAISESGSQPDTQYF. CDR3 coding DNA: TGTGCCATCAGTGAGTCGGGATCCCAGCCAGATACGCAGTATTTT.

The rearrangement joins TRBV27 to TRBJ2-5; D is perhaps TRBD1 (5 bases). CDR1 is MNHEY, CDR2 SMNVEV, per germline (reference sequence). This CDR3 comprises 14 residues. V lost 6 bases, J lost 4 bases, and 15 bases lay in between. As DNA, the CDR3 is TGTGCCAGCAGAGAAAGGAGCAGGGTAGAGACCCAGTACTTC. It encodes CASRERSRVETQYF.

As regards this clone: The sample contains more than one DNA sequence encoding this CDR3. The chain carries TRBV6-5 and TRBJ2-7, with TRBD2 as a possible D gene (6 bases). This CDR3 comprises 13 residues. CDR1 is MNHEY and CDR2 is SVGAGI in the germline V gene. Trimming pared 6 bases from V and 3 bases from J, leaving 12 bases between. In DNA form, the CDR3 reads TGTGCCAGCAGCCGCGGGACCGGCTACGAGCAGTACTTC. It yields the protein CASSRGTGYEQYF.

The V gene is TRBV2, the J gene TRBJ2-7; the D gene is possibly TRBD1 (5 bases). Germline V lookup: CDR1 SNHLY, CDR2 FYNNEI. With 8 bases removed from V and 3 bases from J, the gap between germline ends came to 8 bases. This CDR3 is built from 11 residues. The CDR3 protein is CASGRVYEQYF. The CDR3 coding sequence is TGTGCCAGCGGCAGGGTCTACGAGCAGTACTTC.

CDR3 in DNA: TGCGCCAGCAGCTCTCCGGGACAGGGGGCCAACGAGCAGTACTTC. Translated: CASSSPGQGANEQYF. The rearrangement links TRBV5-1 to TRBJ2-7, with 12 bases identical to TRBD1. This CDR3 is 15 amino acids long. V lost 3 bases, J lost 5 bases, and 6 bases stayed unmatched. Germline CDR1 reads SGHRS; CDR2 reads YFSETQ.